The next 15 T cell receptor beta chains were all read from a single sample in a study of T cells in Graves' hyperthyroidism and ophthalmopathy. The TCR beta CDR3 regions underwent amplification using RNA transcripts as the source. The study used the HTBI primer set for a first-round RT-PCR of the TCR CDR3. Via MiXCR, TCRdb re-called the multiplex PCR reads, giving one row per CDR3 protein. The profile covers approximately 720,000 distinct CDR3 sequences, with under 20% appearing a single time and about a sixth taken by the ten largest. Sequencing was carried out using blood. The source is a woman aged 50 to 65 with Graves' hyperthyroidism that later progressed to Graves' ophthalmopathy.

The V and J genes are TRBV30 and TRBJ1-6; the D gene is possibly TRBD1 (5 bases). Germline V gene data show CDR1 as GTSNPN and CDR2 as SVGIG (reference sequence). Trimming pared 2 bases from V and 4 bases from J, leaving 12 bases between. The CDR3 has 15 residues. In nucleotides, the CDR3 is TGTGCCTGGAGTCCCGCTTCAGGGTATAATTCACCCCTCCACTTT. It yields the protein CAWSPASGYNSPLHF.

The rearrangement joins TRBV28 to TRBJ1-6, with 8 positions matching TRBD1. CDR3 size: 15 residues. V lost 6 bases to trimming and J lost 9 bases; unmatched junction nucleotides: 10. Germline V gene sequence: CDR1 MDHEN, CDR2 SYDVKM. The CDR3 loop is CASSLGTGLVSPLHF. The CDR3 nucleotides read TGTGCCAGCAGCCTCGGGACAGGTTTGGTTTCACCCCTCCACTTT.

Points on this clonotype: One base away lies a much larger clone, so this may be a sequencing read error. The genes are TRBV12-3 or TRBV12-4 and TRBJ2-1; TRBD2 matches 12 bases. CDR3 length: 15 residues. CDR3 in DNA: TGTGGCAGCAGATCTAGCGGGGGGGCCGTCAATGAGCAGTTCTTC. It yields the protein CGSRSSGGAVNEQFF.

This clonotype was seen only a few times. The chain employs TRBV19 and TRBJ1-1, with D tentatively TRBD1 (6 bases). V lost 5 bases and J lost 1, with 14 bases in between. The germline gives CDR1 LNHDA, CDR2 SQIVND (reference sequence). The CDR3 totals 15 residues. The chain's CDR3 is CASSSYGTQNTEAFF. CDR3 in DNA: TGTGCCAGTAGTTCCTACGGGACACAGAACACTGAAGCTTTCTTT.

J is TRBJ1-2 and V is TRBV7-2; maybe TRBD1 (5 bases). Trimming left V 5 bases short and J 8 bases short, with 12 bases between. Germline V gene sequence: CDR1 SGHTA, CDR2 FQGNSA. The CDR3 totals 12 residues. The CDR3: CASSRDAGGYTF. The CDR3 DNA reads TGTGCCAGCAGCCGGGACGCCGGCGGCTACACCTTC.

J is TRBJ2-4 and V is TRBV19; D is ambiguous. Trimming stripped 3 bases from V and 9 bases from J, with 15 bases between. The CDR3 consists of 14 residues. CDR1 is LNHDA, CDR2 SQIVND, per germline (reference sequence). CDR3 sequence reads: CASSISVGRGIQYF. DNA of the CDR3: TGTGCCAGTAGTATTAGTGTGGGAAGAGGCATTCAGTACTTC. The full variable domain, its missing parts supplied by reference TRBV19 and TRBJ2-4, is DGGITQSPKYLFRKEGQNVTLSCEQNLNHDAMYWYRQDPGQGLRLIYYSQIVNDFQKGDIAEGYSVSREKKESFPLTVTSAQKNPTAFYLCASSISVGRGIQYFGAGTRLSVL.

This sequence joins TRBV12-3 or TRBV12-4 and TRBJ2-1; the D gene is possibly TRBD1 (5 bases). The CDR3 contains 16 residues. The V gene lost 8 bases and the J gene lost 0 bases, with 17 bases spanning the gap. CDR3 nucleotide sequence: TGTGCCAGCTCCAAAGGGGTCTCAAGCTCCTACAATGAGCAGTTCTTC. Protein product: CASSKGVSSSYNEQFF.

On this clonotype: The conserved phenylalanine or tryptophan is not found at the CDR3 terminus, so this likely reflects a read error. The genes are TRBV6-2 or TRBV6-3 and TRBJ2-5; the D is unclear. V shed 6 bases and J shed 10 bases, with 3 bases lying between them. CDR3 length: 8 amino acids. Germline V lookup: CDR1 MNHEY, CDR2 SVGEGT. The CDR3 region is CASSNQYV. CDR3 DNA sequence: TGTGCCAGCAGCAACCAGTACGTC.

The chain recombines TRBV7-9 with TRBJ2-5, with D unresolved. Germline CDR1 SEHNR, CDR2 FQNEAQ (reference sequence). V dropped 4 bases and J dropped 5 bases, with 14 bases sitting between them. CDR3 length: 14 residues. Written as DNA, the CDR3 is TGTGCCAGCAGCTACCTTACCGGTCAGGAGACCCAGTACTTC. Protein sequence: CASSYLTGQETQYF.

This clonotype was found many times. This chain connects TRBV18 to TRBJ1-2; 7 bases match TRBD1. CDR3 length: 14 residues. The V gene end was trimmed by 2 bases and the J gene end by 4 bases; junction bases not matched to a gene: 4. Germline values: CDR1 KGHSH, CDR2 LQKENI. DNA for the CDR3: TGTGCCAGCTCACCAGGACAGGTCATCTATGGCTACACCTTC. This codes for CASSPGQVIYGYTF.

This clonotype was counted at least ten times. One junction end disagrees with the germline gene, perhaps due to a read error. The V call is TRBV5-1, the J call TRBJ1-1, with 9 nucleotides matching TRBD1. Germline V gene data show CDR1 as SGHRS and CDR2 as YFSETQ. The length of the CDR3 is 14 residues. The CDR3, as DNA: TGTGCCAGCAGCCTGGGACAGGGAGGAACTGAAGCTTTCTTT. As protein: CASSLGQGGTEAFF.

This clonotype was detected only a few times. V is TRBV5-1 and J is TRBJ2-5; D gene uncertain. V lost 0 bases and J 4 bases, leaving 16 bases between the germline ends. There are 16 residues in the CDR3. CDR1 is SGHRS and CDR2 is YFSETQ in the germline V gene. The CDR3 nucleotides read TGCGCCAGCAGCTTGGCCAATTCTATCCAGTCAGAGACCCAGTACTTC. Residues: CASSLANSIQSETQYF. Full variable domain (rest looked up from reference TRBV5-1 and TRBJ2-5): KAGVTQTPRYLIKTRGQQVTLSCSPISGHRSVSWYQQTPGQGLQFLFEYFSETQRNKGNFPGRFSGRQFSNSRSEMNVSTLELGDSALYLCASSLANSIQSETQYFGPGTRLLVL.

This clonotype was counted a few times. The chain has TRBV25-1 and TRBJ1-4; possibly TRBD1 for D (5 bases). The germline V gene encodes CDR1 MGHDK and CDR2 SYGVNS. Trimming removed 0 bases at V and 8 bases at J, with 13 bases between. CDR3 length: 15 residues. CDR3 DNA: TGTGCCAGCAGTGAATATTCAGGGAGTCGCGAAAAACTGTTTTTT. It encodes CASSEYSGSREKLFF.

The rearrangement joins TRBV28 to TRBJ1-5; 7 nucleotides line up with TRBD1. The V and J ends lost 5 bases and 0 bases, in that order; junction bases with no gene match: 16. The CDR3 is 19 residues long. CDR1 and CDR2 from the germline V gene are MDHEN and SYDVKM. CDR3 bases: TGTGCCAGCAGTCCACCCAGGGGGAAAACCTCCGTTAGCAATCAGCCCCAGCATTTT. Its translation: CASSPPRGKTSVSNQPQHF.

This clonotype was counted between two and nine times. The genes are TRBV6-1 and TRBJ1-2; D is uncertain. Germline values: CDR1 MNHNS, CDR2 SASEGT. The CDR3 contains 14 residues. With 0 bases removed from V and 8 bases from J, the gap between germline ends came to 13 bases. The CDR3 reads CASSEASLRSGYTF. The CDR3 DNA is TGTGCCAGCAGTGAAGCGAGCCTTAGGTCGGGCTACACCTTC.